These T cell receptor beta chains were read from a single sample in a study of T-cell reconstitution after alpha-beta-depleted transplantation in children. TCRdb ran MiXCR on the PCR reads and lists one entry per CDR3 protein. The sample shows about 610,000 distinct CDR3 sequences, roughly a tenth of them seen only once. This specimen was PBMCs from the stem cell graft donor, taken from the stem cell graft. The receptors originated from a human donor who donated a stem cell graft to a child with acute myeloid leukemia. The CDR3 runs from the conserved cysteine through the conserved F or W. The D gene is left open where the match is weak. The size of a clone is reported for some rows only, either as once, few or many, or as a class for expanded clones.

j_gene	v_gene	abundance	d_gene	CDR3aa	CDR3nt
TRBJ2-7	TRBV5-6	.	.	CASSLAAAAAGEYEQYF	TGTGCCAGCAGCTTGGCCGCAGCCGCGGCAGGCGAATACGAGCAGTACTTC
TRBJ1-5	TRBV12-3/TRBV12-4	many	TRBD1	CASRNYRDRGNQPQHF	TGTGCCAGCAGAAACTACCGGGACAGGGGGAACCAGCCCCAGCATTTT
TRBJ2-1	TRBV5-1	few	.	CASSLGSSTGSNEQFF	TGCGCCAGCAGCTTGGGGTCGTCGACGGGATCAAATGAGCAGTTCTTC
TRBJ2-1	TRBV5-1	many	TRBD2	CASGPGLARDEQFF	TGCGCCAGCGGACCGGGACTAGCGAGAGATGAGCAGTTCTTC
TRBJ2-7	TRBV4-3	many	.	CASSQELTVEQYF	TGCGCCAGCAGCCAAGAACTCACAGTCGAGCAGTACTTC
TRBJ1-5	TRBV15	few	.	CATSRAWGNQPQHF	TGTGCCACCAGCAGAGCGTGGGGGAATCAGCCCCAGCATTTT
TRBJ2-3	TRBV10-3	many	.	CAISEGTRSTDTQYF	TGTGCCATCAGTGAGGGGACACGAAGCACAGATACGCAGTATTTT
TRBJ1-2	TRBV29-1	many	TRBD1	CSVLDREEANYGYTF	TGCAGCGTTTTGGACAGGGAAGAGGCTAACTATGGCTACACCTTC
TRBJ2-1	TRBV24-1	many	TRBD2	CATSPAPEGGRAYNEQFF	TGTGCCACCAGTCCGGCTCCGGAAGGCGGGAGGGCCTACAATGAGCAGTTCTTC
TRBJ1-5	TRBV4-3	.	.	CASSQDSHGNQPQHF	TGCGCCAGCAGCCAAGACAGCCATGGCAATCAGCCCCAGCATTTT
TRBJ1-5	TRBV7-2	.	TRBD1	CASSQVSGGNYQPQHF	TGTGCCAGCAGCCAAGTGTCAGGGGGGAATTACCAGCCCCAGCATTTT
TRBJ2-5	TRBV4-2	many	.	CASSQETFQETQYF	TGTGCCAGCAGCCAAGAGACTTTCCAAGAGACCCAGTACTTC
TRBJ2-3	TRBV6-5	.	TRBD2	CASSYEPAGLAGAPQYF	TGTGCCAGCAGTTACGAGCCCGCCGGGCTAGCGGGAGCTCCGCAGTATTTT
TRBJ2-1	TRBV25-1	many	.	CATQGGSSYNEQFF	TGTGCCACCCAGGGGGGGAGCTCCTACAATGAGCAGTTCTTC
TRBJ2-7	TRBV3-1	few	.	CASSQLGTTYEQYF	TGTGCCAGCAGCCAATTAGGGACAACCTACGAGCAGTACTTC
TRBJ2-1	TRBV18	few	.	CATGASEVNEQFF	TGTGCCACCGGGGCTAGCGAGGTAAATGAGCAGTTCTTC
TRBJ1-1	TRBV20-1	few	.	CSARRRPLNTEAFF	TGCAGTGCTAGGCGGCGGCCACTGAACACTGAAGCTTTCTTT
TRBJ2-2	TRBV29-1	.	.	CSVVGPGELFF	TGCAGCGTTGTCGGTCCCGGGGAGCTGTTTTTT
TRBJ2-7	TRBV3-1	many	.	CASILSGTISGAAYEQYF	TGTGCCAGCATACTGAGCGGGACTATTTCGGGGGCTGCCTACGAGCAGTACTTC
TRBJ2-6	TRBV11-2	.	.	CASSLPGANVQTF	TGTGCCAGCAGCCTCCCTGGGGCCAACGTCCAGACTTTC
TRBJ2-1	TRBV4-3	many	.	CASSQDREYRYEQFF	TGCGCCAGCAGCCAAGATCGGGAGTATCGCTATGAGCAGTTCTTC
TRBJ2-3	TRBV3-1	few	TRBD2	CASSRAGGPTDTQYF	TGTGCCAGCAGCCGGGCGGGAGGTCCCACAGATACGCAGTATTTT
TRBJ2-1	TRBV20-1	few	.	CSARAEGGSVSYNEQFF	TGCAGTGCTAGAGCGGAGGGCGGGTCGGTCTCCTACAATGAGCAGTTCTTC
TRBJ2-6	TRBV6-2/TRBV6-3	.	.	CASRRWGAQVSGANVLTF	TGTGCCAGCAGAAGGTGGGGGGCGCAGGTTTCTGGGGCCAACGTCCTGACTTTC
TRBJ2-7	TRBV20-1	few	.	CSASSRATYEQYF	TGCAGTGCTAGTAGTCGGGCCACCTACGAGCAGTACTTC
TRBJ1-2	TRBV20-1	.	TRBD1	CSAIRQGADGYTF	TGCAGTGCTATCCGGCAGGGGGCAGATGGCTACACCTTC
TRBJ2-3	TRBV7-2	.	TRBD2	CASSMGLLTDTQYF	TGTGCCAGCAGCATGGGACTACTCACAGATACGCAGTATTTT
TRBJ2-4	TRBV9	.	TRBD2	CASSGGLAGAKNIQYF	TGTGCCAGCAGCGGTGGACTAGCGGGAGCCAAAAACATTCAGTACTTC
TRBJ1-6	TRBV6-1	.	.	CASSQQGGDSPLHF	TGTGCCAGCAGCCAACAGGGAGGTGATTCACCCCTCCACTTT
TRBJ1-5	TRBV6-2/TRBV6-3	.	.	CASSRPVQGNQPQHF	TGTGCCAGCAGCCGACCCGTACAGGGAAATCAGCCCCAGCATTTT
TRBJ2-1	TRBV7-3	many	.	CASSSDLSTGNEQFF	TGTGCCAGCAGCTCCGACCTAAGCACCGGCAATGAGCAGTTCTTC
TRBJ2-3	TRBV3-1	many	.	CASSQELRTDTQYF	TGTGCCAGCAGCCAAGAGTTACGCACAGATACGCAGTATTTT
TRBJ1-4	TRBV12-3/TRBV12-4	.	.	CASTRVATLATNEKLFF	TGTGCCAGCACCCGGGTAGCCACCCTTGCTACTAATGAAAAACTGTTTTTT
TRBJ2-1	TRBV4-3	few	TRBD2	CASSQDLAGVEFF	TGCGCCAGCAGCCAAGACCTAGCGGGAGTGGAGTTCTTC
TRBJ2-6	TRBV6-2/TRBV6-3	few	.	CASSYSVANVLTF	TGTGCCAGCAGTTACTCGGTGGCCAACGTCCTGACTTTC
TRBJ2-2	TRBV5-1	few	TRBD2	CASSLAVGPGRSNTGELFF	TGCGCCAGCAGCTTGGCCGTGGGGCCCGGGAGGTCCAACACCGGGGAGCTGTTTTTT